The 25 T cell receptor beta chains reported below all come from one sample, sequenced in a study of T cells expressing NK-cell markers. From its re-call of the 5' RACE reads, TCRdb lists each CDR3 protein once, without DNA. The table lists hundreds of thousands of distinct CDR3 sequences. Sequencing was performed on blood T cells: a sorted CD56 or NKG2C T cell subset, CD4+ or CD8+ T cells, or bulk PBMC T cells (not recorded which). These receptors all come from a man aged 18-75 years in good health.

This chain connects TRBV7-8 to TRBJ1-5; TCRdb reports TRBD1, a call that lacks DNA to check it against. This CDR3 is built from 17 residues. From germline, CDR1 is SGHVS and CDR2 FQNEAQ. The CDR3 reads CASSARGQVNSNQPQHF.

The V and J genes are TRBV19 and TRBJ1-4. The CDR3 covers 14 residues. Germline values: CDR1 LNHDA, CDR2 SQIVND (reference sequence). The CDR3 spells CASRPIATNEKLFF.

The V gene is TRBV3-1, the J gene TRBJ2-3; no DNA is available, so the TRBD2 call from TCRdb remains unchecked. This CDR3 contains 16 residues. The germline V gene has CDR1 LGHDT and CDR2 YNNKEL (reference sequence). CDR3 residues: CASSQEGGLVRNTQYF.

This rearrangement joins TRBV5-1 to TRBJ1-6; TCRdb reports TRBD1, a call that lacks DNA to check it against. Per the germline V gene, CDR1 is SGHRS and CDR2 is YFSETQ. This CDR3 has 16 residues. The CDR3 protein is CASSLGGQGTGSPLHF.

This chain links TRBV7-9 with TRBJ1-1; TCRdb outputs TRBD1, but without DNA this stays unchecked. Germline assignment: CDR1 SEHNR and CDR2 FQNEAQ (reference sequence). This CDR3 spans 15 amino acids. CDR3 protein: CASSFDRGRYTEAFF.

This sequence joins TRBV7-9 and TRBJ1-1. In germline, CDR1 is SEHNR, CDR2 FQNEAQ (reference sequence). This CDR3 has 13 residues. CDR3 sequence: CATNPTGGTEAFF.

The CDR3 sequence is CASSYGGRGAGDTQYF. The chain couples TRBV6-5 to TRBJ2-3; the D call of TRBD2 rests on TCRdb alone, since no DNA is present to check it. The CDR3 has 16 amino acids. The germline V gene has CDR1 MNHEY and CDR2 SVGAGI.

The chain combines TRBV20-1 with TRBJ1-5; TCRdb lists TRBD1, though no DNA is available to test this call. The CDR3 has 14 amino acids. The germline V gene has CDR1 DFQATT and CDR2 SNEGSKA (reference sequence). CDR3 amino acids: CSARWGQGGQPQHF.

The chain has TRBV6-5 and TRBJ2-1; checking the TCRdb D call of TRBD1 is not possible without DNA. Germline values: CDR1 MNHEY, CDR2 SVGAGI. There are 16 residues in the CDR3. CDR3 residues: CASSYSGRGSDNEQFF.

The V gene is TRBV27, the J gene TRBJ1-2; TCRdb indicates TRBD1, and absent DNA this call remains unverified. The CDR3 runs to 17 residues. From germline, CDR1 is MNHEY and CDR2 SMNVEV (reference sequence). The CDR3 reads CASSPWGSYGANYGYTF.

The chain carries TRBV18 and TRBJ2-7. The CDR3 is made up of 13 amino acids. Germline values: CDR1 KGHSH, CDR2 LQKENI. The CDR3 here is CASSPAGLGEQYF.

The chain uses TRBV7-9 and TRBJ1-2; the D call of TRBD1 rests on TCRdb alone, since no DNA is present to check it. This CDR3 spans 13 amino acids. Germline V gives CDR1 SEHNR, CDR2 FQNEAQ (reference sequence). CDR3 amino acids: CASSLELRGGYTF.

The CDR3 loop is CASSLYTGSGNTIYF. The genes are TRBV7-8 and TRBJ1-3. CDR3 length: 15 residues. The germline V gene encodes CDR1 SGHVS and CDR2 FQNEAQ.

The CDR3 loop is CASSYITAYNSPLHF. The chain employs TRBV6-5 and TRBJ1-6. Germline V gene lookup returns CDR1 MNHEY and CDR2 SVGAGI. The CDR3 totals 15 residues.

The rearrangement links TRBV12-3 or TRBV12-4 to TRBJ2-5; absent DNA, TCRdb's TRBD1 call cannot be checked. The CDR3 is 15 amino acids. The CDR3 sequence is CASSWGQTYQETQYF.

V gene TRBV4-2 combines with J gene TRBJ1-5; the D gene TCRdb calls, TRBD1, cannot be checked with no DNA. Germline CDR1 reads LGHNA; CDR2 reads YNFKEQ. CDR3 length: 16 amino acids. CDR3 region: CASSQDRAGENQPQHF.

V and J are TRBV6-1 and TRBJ2-1; TCRdb's D call of TRBD1 is untestable without DNA. Germline V gives CDR1 MNHNS, CDR2 SASEGT. The CDR3 runs to 13 residues. CDR3 sequence reads: CASSDLRGNEQFF.

This chain joins TRBV20-1 and TRBJ2-7; the D call from TCRdb, TRBD2, cannot be confirmed without DNA. The CDR3 spans 13 residues. Per germline, CDR1 DFQATT and CDR2 SNEGSKA (reference sequence). CDR3 amino acids: CSARAPSGGEQYF.

V usage is TRBV20-1 and J usage is TRBJ1-3; TCRdb selects TRBD1, and the lack of DNA leaves this call unchecked. Germline CDR1 reads DFQATT; CDR2 reads SNEGSKA (reference sequence). This CDR3 is built from 14 residues. The CDR3 here is CSAPGAASGNTIYF.

V usage is TRBV7-9 and J usage is TRBJ2-7. The CDR3 is made up of 13 amino acids. The germline V gene encodes CDR1 SEHNR and CDR2 FQNEAQ (reference sequence). The CDR3 sequence: CASSLDPYHEQYF.

V and J are TRBV5-1 and TRBJ2-3. The CDR3 sequence is 19 residues long. The germline V gene has CDR1 SGHRS and CDR2 YFSETQ. The CDR3 here is CASSLARSSFLSSTDTQYF.

The chain links TRBV28 to TRBJ2-3; the D call of TRBD2 rests on TCRdb alone, since no DNA is present to check it. The length of the CDR3 is 19 residues. The V gene's germline CDR1 is MDHEN and CDR2 SYDVKM. This chain's CDR3 is CASSLLLALDSPLTDTQYF.

J is TRBJ2-7 and V is TRBV2; checking the TCRdb D call of TRBD1 is not possible without DNA. Germline loops: CDR1 SNHLY, CDR2 FYNNEI. The CDR3 covers 14 residues. This CDR3 is CASRLRGLAYEQYF.

The chain couples TRBV7-2 to TRBJ1-6; TCRdb's D call of TRBD1 is untestable without DNA. The CDR3 is 16 amino acids. The germline CDR1 and CDR2 sequences are SGHTA and FQGNSA. CDR3 in amino acids: CASSLGPVSTNSPLHF.

The J gene is TRBJ1-6, the V gene TRBV20-1; TCRdb names TRBD1, which stays unverified in the absence of DNA. From germline, CDR1 is DFQATT and CDR2 SNEGSKA (reference sequence). CDR3 length: 16 amino acids. CDR3 sequence reads: CSASTGGSSYNSPLHF.